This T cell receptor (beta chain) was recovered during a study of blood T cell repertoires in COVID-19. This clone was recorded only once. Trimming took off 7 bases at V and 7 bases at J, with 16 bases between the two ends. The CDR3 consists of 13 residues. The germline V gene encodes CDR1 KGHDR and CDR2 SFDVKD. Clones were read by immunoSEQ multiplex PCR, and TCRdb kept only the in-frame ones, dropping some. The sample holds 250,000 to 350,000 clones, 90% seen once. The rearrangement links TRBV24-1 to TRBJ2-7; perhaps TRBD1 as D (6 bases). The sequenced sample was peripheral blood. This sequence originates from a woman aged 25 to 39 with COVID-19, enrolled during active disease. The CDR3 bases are TGTGCCACCAGAGGGGGTTGGGTCAGAGAGCAGTACTTC. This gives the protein CATRGGWVREQYF.